Each of the 9 T cell receptor beta chains below was sequenced from the same sample in a study of PD-1 blockade in classical Hodgkin lymphoma (dated by TCRdb to the early 2020s). Library generation was performed with the immunoSEQ multiplex PCR assay. This immuneACCESS table, as held by TCRdb, lists in-frame sequences with V and J called but not all clones. Of the missing ones, under half trace to an unresolved V gene in checked studies; the others have no known cause. For this sample the table gives about 24,000 clones, of which 65% to 80% were detected only once. Approximately 30% of the sample goes to the ten largest clones. This specimen's time point label, interpreted: cycle 4 day 1 (C4D1), after around six weeks of nivolumab. All trial patients had relapsed after autologous stem cell transplantation, with cohorts A, B and C differing in prior brentuximab vedotin exposure. The sequencing here drew on peripheral blood mononuclear cells (PBMCs), taken before the fourth cycle of nivolumab. These receptors originate from a human donor with classical Hodgkin lymphoma.

V gene TRBV20-1 combines with J gene TRBJ1-1; D gene uncertain. CDR3 length: 11 residues. CDR1 is DFQATT and CDR2 is SNEGSKA in the germline V gene (reference sequence). The DNA of the CDR3 is TGCAGGTTAAACAGGAACACTGAAGCTTTCTTT. Encoded protein: CRLNRNTEAFF.

The CDR3 nucleotides are TGTGCCAGCAGCCTTTCCGGAGGAGGCTACGAAAAACTGTTTTTT. This codes for CASSLSGGGYEKLFF. J is TRBJ1-4 and V is TRBV7-8; D unclear. Per the germline V gene, CDR1 is SGHVS and CDR2 is FQNEAQ. The V end lost 5 bases, the J end lost 8 bases, and 18 bases lay between the germline ends. This CDR3 comprises 15 residues.

V and J are TRBV19 and TRBJ1-2; 7 bases agree with TRBD1. The CDR3 is 15 amino acids. J gave up 4 bases and V 6 bases, and 11 bases lay outside the gene matches. The germline V gene encodes CDR1 LNHDA and CDR2 SQIVND (reference sequence). DNA of the CDR3: TGTGCCAGTAGCCCATACAGGGGATCAGGCTATGGCTACACCTTC. It is translated as CASSPYRGSGYGYTF.

The chain has TRBV6-6 and TRBJ1-2, with 7 positions matching TRBD1. CDR1 MNHNY and CDR2 SVGAGI come from the germline V gene (reference sequence). CDR3 size: 15 residues. V shed 2 bases and J 3 bases; nucleotides not matched to a gene: 6. The CDR3 DNA follows: TGTGCCAGCAGTTACGACAGGGTTGTTGACTATGGCTACACCTTC. This gives the protein CASSYDRVVDYGYTF.

The genes are TRBV2 and TRBJ1-3; a weak D match, TRBD1 (6 bases). The length of the CDR3 is 14 residues. With 3 bases removed from V and 4 bases from J, the gap between germline ends came to 10 bases. Germline V gene data show CDR1 as SNHLY and CDR2 as FYNNEI. CDR3 loop: CASSDRGWGNTIYF. CDR3 in DNA: TGTGCCAGCAGTGACAGGGGTTGGGGAAACACCATATATTTT.

The CDR3 sequence is CASSAGGAVQETQYF. As DNA, the CDR3 is TGTGCCAGCAGCGCCGGGGGGGCAGTTCAAGAGACCCAGTACTTC. This chain links TRBV9 with TRBJ2-5; 8 bases agree with TRBD2. Germline values: CDR1 SGDLS, CDR2 YYNGEE. The CDR3 runs to 15 residues. After removal of 3 bases from V and 2 bases from J, the junction contained 6 bases not matched to a gene.

The chain recombines TRBV6-1 with TRBJ1-6; 11 positions match TRBD1. CDR3 length equals 15 residues. Germline V gene data show CDR1 as MNHNS and CDR2 as SASEGT. Germline trimming cut 3 bases from V and 9 bases from J; bases unmatched to any gene: 4. In nucleotides, the CDR3 is TGTGCCAGCAGTGAGGGACAGGGGGTCGGTTCACCCCTCCACTTT. This sequence encodes CASSEGQGVGSPLHF.

V gene TRBV6-1 combines with J gene TRBJ1-6; possible D gene TRBD1, 5 bases. The length of the CDR3 is 13 residues. Between the trimmed V and J ends, which lost 8 bases and 14 bases, there was a span of 19 bases. Germline values: CDR1 MNHNS, CDR2 SASEGT. DNA for the CDR3: TGTGCCAGCCGCGCCAGGGACGGGTCGACCCTCCACTTT. This translates into CASRARDGSTLHF.

This clone was picked up a small number of times. The rearrangement links TRBV5-1 to TRBJ2-1; 16 positions agree with TRBD2. This CDR3 is 18 amino acids long. Germline V CDR1 and CDR2: SGHRS, YFSETQ. The J segment lost 6 bases and the V segment lost 2 bases, leaving 8 bases of the junction unmatched. The CDR3 bases are TGCGCCAGCAGCTTAGGGACTAGCGGGGGGGCGATCTCCAATGAGCAGTTCTTC. It encodes CASSLGTSGGAISNEQFF.